The rows below give T cell receptor beta chains drawn from one sample of a study of beta chain features in type 1 diabetes. Data came from immunoSEQ multiplex PCR; TCRdb stores just in-frame clones and leaves some out. The top ten hold under 0.04% of the sample, which has roughly 400,000 clones, approximately 15% seen once. The sequenced sample consisted of naive CD4+ T cells from blood. The receptor source for this set is a man aged 30 to 39 in good health. The CDR3 runs from the conserved cysteine through the conserved F or W. The D gene is left open where the match is weak. Expanded clones get a size class; other rows say once, few or many, or leave the size out.

J	V	size	D	CDR3	DNA
TRBJ1-4	TRBV27	few	TRBD1	CASSREQGARKLFF	TGTGCCAGCTCACGGGAACAGGGGGCTAGGAAACTGTTTTTT
TRBJ2-5	TRBV11-2	few	.	CASSRTDRSLQETQYF	TGTGCCAGCAGCCGTACGGACCGTTCGCTACAAGAGACCCAGTACTTC
TRBJ2-5	TRBV13	.	TRBD2	CASSLRLAGVLETQYF	TGTGCCAGCAGCCTACGACTAGCGGGAGTTCTGGAGACCCAGTACTTC
TRBJ2-3	TRBV7-2	few	.	CASSFDGRTDTQYF	TGTGCCAGCAGCTTCGACGGTCGCACAGATACGCAGTATTTT
TRBJ1-5	TRBV6-5	few	.	CASGMGSQPQHF	TGTGCCAGCGGCATGGGTAGTCAGCCCCAGCATTTT
TRBJ2-5	TRBV7-9	.	.	CASSLGSGTQYF	TGTGCCAGCAGCTTAGGGAGTGGGACCCAGTACTTC
TRBJ1-1	TRBV18	once	.	CASSPLSLEKWVTSEAFF	TGTGCCAGCTCACCACTGTCCCTTGAAAAATGGGTTACATCTGAAGCTTTCTTT
TRBJ2-3	TRBV7-9	few	TRBD2	CASSPAGGVGTDTQYF	TGTGCCAGCAGCCCCGCGGGGGGGGTAGGCACAGATACGCAGTATTTT
TRBJ2-3	TRBV7-3	.	.	CASSKGGYRTDTQYF	TGTGCCAGCAGCAAAGGAGGGTATCGGACAGATACGCAGTATTTT
TRBJ2-1	TRBV9	.	.	CASSVEGGDHSYNEQFF	TGTGCCAGCAGCGTAGAGGGGGGAGATCACTCCTACAATGAGCAGTTCTTC
TRBJ1-2	TRBV29-1	few	.	CSGGVPYGYTF	TGCAGCGGAGGGGTTCCCTATGGCTACACCTTC